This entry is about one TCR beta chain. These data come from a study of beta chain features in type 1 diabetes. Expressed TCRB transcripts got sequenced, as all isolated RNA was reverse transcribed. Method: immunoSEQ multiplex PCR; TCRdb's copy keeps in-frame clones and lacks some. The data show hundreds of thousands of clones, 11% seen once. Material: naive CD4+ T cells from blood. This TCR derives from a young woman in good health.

The CDR3 spells CASSSGRHYGYTF. The CDR3 bases are TGTGCCAGCAGCTCTGGCAGGCACTATGGCTACACCTTC. The V and J genes are TRBV7-2 and TRBJ1-2; D remains unclear. The V end was cut by 4 bases, the J end by 3 bases, with 9 bases between. The CDR3 is 13 residues long. From germline, CDR1 is SGHTA and CDR2 FQGNSA.